This record covers a single TCR beta chain. Germline loops: CDR1 MGHRA, CDR2 YSYEKL. With 0 bases clipped from V and 10 bases from J, the junction kept 5 bases outside the gene matches. This CDR3 has 14 amino acids. The source of the sample is a study of blood T cell repertoires in COVID-19. Across the whole study: COVID-19 samples from acute and convalescent phases originated in the United States, Italy and Spain. The cDNA or gDNA used as material had been derived from T cells, B-cell-depleted T cells, or PBMCs.

Source study methods: Reference gene primer amplification in the assay estimated nucleated cell counts. Sequencing used immunoSEQ multiplex PCR; TCRdb keeps in-frame clones, though not all of them. That table is the source of V, J and clone size, and D and trimming were worked out from the DNA. The sample comprises around 250,000 clones, approximately 89% of which are singletons, and about 10% rests with the top ten. This receptor was obtained from a man between 40 and 49 years old with active or convalescent COVID-19. This chain uses TRBV4-1 with TRBJ2-1; TRBD2 matches at 8 bases. The specimen sequenced was peripheral blood. CDR3: CASSQERTSWEQFF. The CDR3 nucleotides read TGCGCCAGCAGCCAAGAAAGGACTAGCTGGGAGCAGTTCTTC.